Shown below are 27 T cell receptor beta chains from a single sample sequenced in a study of T cell repertoires in cytomegalovirus infection. TCRdb itself ran the reads through MiXCR, one entry per CDR3 protein. Counted here are around 740,000 distinct CDR3 sequences, approximately 34% occurring once; the ten biggest clones make up roughly 2.8%. The specimen was PBMCs. Receptor source: a human donor in good health (CMV status not recorded). Some clones in this sample may be carry-over from other donors' samples.

This clonotype was seen only a few times. This chain connects TRBV20-1 to TRBJ1-1; no reliable D call. CDR3 size: 15 residues. Per germline, CDR1 DFQATT and CDR2 SNEGSKA (reference sequence). Trimming pared 2 bases from V and 0 bases from J, leaving 13 bases between. This CDR3 reads CSARNTSRLNTEAFF. The CDR3 region has the DNA TGCAGTGCTAGAAACACGTCACGGTTGAACACTGAAGCTTTCTTT.

This clonotype was seen a handful of times. This sequence joins TRBV3-1 and TRBJ2-3; TRBD2 agrees at 13 bases. Losses at the gene ends were 4 bases for V and 5 bases for J; bases not matched to a gene: 15. CDR1 LGHDT and CDR2 YNNKEL come from the germline V gene (reference sequence). This CDR3 comprises 19 residues. CDR3 DNA sequence: TGTGCCAGCAGCCCTCGGCCGGGACTAGCGGGGACAAAGGAAGATACGCAGTATTTT. It specifies CASSPRPGLAGTKEDTQYF.

This clonotype was seen only a few times. The chain uses TRBV9 and TRBJ1-2; D is possibly TRBD1 (5 bases). Trimming took off 4 bases at V and 3 bases at J, with 13 bases between the two ends. The V gene's germline CDR1 is SGDLS and CDR2 YYNGEE. CDR3 size: 14 residues. This CDR3 is CASSPSGGDYGYTF. CDR3 DNA sequence: TGTGCCAGCAGCCCCTCTGGGGGGGACTATGGCTACACCTTC.

This clonotype has more than one count but fewer than ten. V and J are TRBV20-1 and TRBJ2-7; 9 positions agree with TRBD2. V gave up 5 bases and J gave up 1 base; unmatched junction bases: 12. Germline CDR1 is DFQATT and CDR2 is SNEGSKA (reference sequence). The CDR3 extends over 16 amino acids. The CDR3 bases are TGCAGTGCTGAGCGGGGGGACATAACTTCTTCCTACGAGCAGTACTTC. Translating gives CSAERGDITSSYEQYF.

The chain joins TRBV12-3 or TRBV12-4 to TRBJ1-2; perhaps TRBD1 as D (6 bases). The CDR3 is 13 residues long. V was pared by 3 bases and J by 8 bases, with 13 bases between. The CDR3, as DNA: TGTGCCAGCAGTTTTAGTTCAGGGGACGGCTACACCTTC. Amino acid sequence: CASSFSSGDGYTF.

This rearrangement joins TRBV12-3 or TRBV12-4 to TRBJ1-5; the D gene is possibly TRBD1 (5 bases). This CDR3 contains 15 residues. Trimming removed 2 bases at V and 6 bases at J, with 14 bases between. CDR3 sequence: CASSLTRQGGQPQHF. CDR3 DNA sequence: TGTGCCAGCAGTTTAACGCGCCAGGGAGGTCAGCCCCAGCATTTT.

This clonotype has just a few counts. The rearrangement uses TRBV19 and TRBJ1-1; no clear D. The CDR3 consists of 11 residues. The germline V gene has CDR1 LNHDA and CDR2 SQIVND (reference sequence). The V and J ends lost 7 bases and 8 bases respectively, with 11 bases between them. CDR3 sequence: CASTTSREAFF. DNA for the CDR3: TGTGCCAGTACGACATCAAGGGAAGCTTTCTTT.

The genes are TRBV6-1 and TRBJ2-3, with TRBD1 matching over 7 bases. CDR3 size: 16 residues. Trimming removed 10 bases from V and 3 bases from J; junction bases left unmatched: 16. CDR1 and CDR2 from the germline V gene are MNHNS and SASEGT. The CDR3 loop reads CANEPYPGQKTDTQYF. Written as DNA, the CDR3 is TGTGCCAACGAACCTTATCCGGGACAGAAAACAGATACGCAGTATTTT.

This chain joins TRBV6-2 or TRBV6-3 and TRBJ2-2, with 8 bases identical to TRBD2. The germline V gene encodes CDR1 MNHEY and CDR2 SVGEGT. Losses at the gene ends were 2 bases for V and 7 bases for J; bases not matched to a gene: 12. This CDR3 region has 17 residues. The CDR3 DNA follows: TGTGCCAGCAGTTACCGAGCGGGAGTGCTCCAGGGCGGGGAGCTGTTTTTT. It is translated as CASSYRAGVLQGGELFF.

The table lists this clonotype with a few counts. The chain combines TRBV5-6 with TRBJ1-2; the match to TRBD1 covers 7 bases. Unmatched junction bases numbered 4, after V lost 4 bases and J lost 4 bases. Per the germline V gene, CDR1 is SGHDT and CDR2 is YYEEEE. This CDR3 spans 13 amino acids. CDR3 DNA sequence: TGTGCCAGCAGCCCTCGACAGGGCTATGGCTACACCTTC. Amino acid sequence: CASSPRQGYGYTF.

This clonotype appeared a few times. This chain links TRBV5-6 with TRBJ2-3; D is unresolved. V lost 1 base, J lost 0 bases, and 9 bases lay in between. Germline V CDR1 and CDR2: SGHDT, YYEEEE. The CDR3 consists of 15 residues. The CDR3 DNA reads as TGTGCCAGCAGCTTGACCACCCCTAGCACAGATACGCAGTATTTT. It yields the protein CASSLTTPSTDTQYF.

V is TRBV4-1 and J is TRBJ1-5; D ambiguous. This CDR3 spans 19 amino acids. V was pared by 0 bases and J by 0 bases, with 18 bases between. In germline, CDR1 is MGHRA, CDR2 YSYEKL. The CDR3 loop is CASSQDVRQRAYSNQPQHF. In nucleotides, the CDR3 is TGCGCCAGCAGCCAAGATGTGCGGCAGCGGGCTTATAGCAATCAGCCCCAGCATTTT.

This clonotype was detected only once. The CDR3 here is CASRDRARNTF. In nucleotides, the CDR3 is TGTGCCAGCAGGGACAGGGCTCGTAACACCTTC. The rearrangement joins TRBV6-6 to TRBJ1-2; 8 nucleotides match TRBD1. Germline values: CDR1 MNHNY, CDR2 SVGAGI (reference sequence). There are 11 residues in the CDR3. The V and J ends lost 6 bases and 12 bases, in that order; junction bases with no gene match: 6.

This clonotype was recorded a few times. The chain links TRBV28 to TRBJ1-1, with D unresolved. Trimming cost V 4 bases and J 6 bases, with 12 bases left between them. The germline gives CDR1 MDHEN, CDR2 SYDVKM. The CDR3 runs 13 residues. The chain's CDR3 is CASSSTDQAEAFF. The CDR3 nucleotides are TGTGCCAGCAGTTCCACGGACCAAGCTGAAGCTTTCTTT.

As to this clonotype: Sequence at one end of the junction differs from germline and may be a read error. The chain employs TRBV7-6 and TRBJ2-2; 12 nucleotides line up with TRBD2. This CDR3 spans 18 amino acids. Germline V lookup: CDR1 SGHVS, CDR2 FNYEAQ. The CDR3, as DNA: TGTGCTAGCAGCAAAGGACTAGCGGGGTTCGCGAACACCGGGGAGCTGTTTTTT. Its translation is CASSKGLAGFANTGELFF.

The genes are TRBV11-2 and TRBJ1-2; D may be TRBD1 (5 bases). CDR1 and CDR2 from the germline V gene are SGHAT and FQNNGV. The CDR3 totals 15 residues. V was trimmed by 0 bases and J by 2 bases, leaving 10 bases between them. This CDR3 reads CASSLEVGGNYGYTF. CDR3 coding DNA: TGTGCCAGCAGCTTAGAGGTGGGGGGAAACTATGGCTACACCTTC.

The rearrangement joins TRBV6-1 to TRBJ2-1; no reliable D call. Deletions cut 6 bases from V and 11 bases from J, with 17 bases between. Germline loops: CDR1 MNHNS, CDR2 SASEGT. The CDR3 has 13 residues. The CDR3 sequence is CASSLSITRQQFF. CDR3 DNA: TGTGCCAGCAGCCTATCTATAACGAGACAGCAGTTCTTC.

The rearrangement links TRBV10-3 to TRBJ2-1, with D perhaps matching TRBD2 (5 bases). CDR3 length: 14 amino acids. Trimming removed 4 bases from V and 1 base from J, with 8 bases in between. Germline V gene data show CDR1 as ENHRY and CDR2 as SYGVKD. This CDR3 reads CAISGSGSYNEQFF. The CDR3 region has the DNA TGTGCCATCAGTGGATCGGGATCCTACAATGAGCAGTTCTTC.

This clonotype was picked up a small number of times. This chain connects TRBV12-3 or TRBV12-4 to TRBJ1-6; TRBD1 agrees at 9 bases. This CDR3 contains 16 residues. Unmatched junction bases numbered 11, after V lost 5 bases and J lost 9 bases. DNA for the CDR3: TGTGCCAGCAGTCACTGGACAGGGGCTCGAAGTTCACCCCTCCACTTT. Translating gives CASSHWTGARSSPLHF.

The sample holds many counts of this clonotype. The chain recombines TRBV12-3 or TRBV12-4 with TRBJ2-5; TRBD1 or TRBD2 may be the D gene (5 bases each). There are 13 residues in the CDR3. The V end was cut by 6 bases, the J end by 3 bases, with 11 bases between. The CDR3 is CASSGTVKETQYF. The CDR3 region has the DNA TGTGCCAGCAGCGGGACCGTAAAAGAGACCCAGTACTTC.

The genes are TRBV6-1 and TRBJ1-1; 7 bases fit TRBD1. The CDR3 contains 14 residues. Germline trimming cut 6 bases from V and 5 bases from J; bases unmatched to any gene: 9. Germline V gene sequence: CDR1 MNHNS, CDR2 SASEGT. This chain's CDR3 is CASSETTGITEAFF. CDR3 nucleotides: TGTGCCAGCAGCGAGACGACAGGGATTACTGAAGCTTTCTTT.

The V call is TRBV20-1, the J call TRBJ1-1; perhaps TRBD1 as D (5 bases). CDR1 and CDR2 (germline): DFQATT, SNEGSKA (reference sequence). The CDR3 has 12 amino acids. V gave up 6 bases and J gave up 2 bases, with 10 bases separating them. The CDR3 region has the DNA TGCAGTGCCCAGGGTCCAAACACTGAAGCTTTCTTT. Protein product: CSAQGPNTEAFF.

This clonotype appeared many times. CDR3 DNA: TGTGCCAGCAGCTTTGTTGTGGGGAGCCAAGAGACCCAGTACTTC. It specifies CASSFVVGSQETQYF. This chain uses TRBV7-2 with TRBJ2-5; tentative D call: TRBD2 (5 bases). V lost 3 bases and J lost 1, with 12 bases in between. The CDR3 consists of 15 residues. Germline loops: CDR1 SGHTA, CDR2 FQGNSA.

This clonotype was found many times. V gene TRBV12-3 or TRBV12-4 combines with J gene TRBJ1-5; 7 bases fit TRBD1. V lost 3 bases to trimming and J lost 7 bases; unmatched junction nucleotides: 12. The CDR3 has 16 amino acids. CDR3 residues: CASSFAGGLVRQPQHF. The CDR3 DNA follows: TGTGCCAGCAGTTTCGCAGGGGGTCTGGTCAGACAGCCCCAGCATTTT.

Note on this clonotype: A much larger clone differs by one base, so this may be a read error. CDR3 sequence (DNA): TGTGCCAGCAGTTTTTGGTCTTGGTTCTCCGACCAAGAGACCCAGTACTTC. It codes for CASSFWSWFSDQETQYF. The genes are TRBV12-3 or TRBV12-4 and TRBJ2-5; D gene uncertain. The CDR3 loop spans 17 amino acids. With 3 bases removed from V and 0 bases from J, the gap between germline ends came to 17 bases.

This chain uses TRBV10-3 with TRBJ1-1; 10 bases fit TRBD1. The CDR3 is made up of 15 amino acids. CDR1 and CDR2 from the germline V gene are ENHRY and SYGVKD. V was pared by 10 bases and J by 1 base, with 9 bases of the junction left unmatched. The CDR3 DNA is TGTGCCACCGAACCGGGACAGGGGACGAACACTGAAGCTTTCTTT. Translation gives CATEPGQGTNTEAFF.

V and J are TRBV28 and TRBJ2-1; D is perhaps TRBD1 (6 bases). The CDR3 has 14 amino acids. Deletions cut 8 bases from V and 8 bases from J, with 19 bases between. Germline V lookup: CDR1 MDHEN, CDR2 SYDVKM. CDR3 DNA sequence: TGTGCCAGCTTTCTCAGGGGTAGGTCGGATGAGCAGTTCTTC. It translates to CASFLRGRSDEQFF.